This TCR beta chain came from a study of OX40 agonist ivuxolimab in advanced cancers. Some clones are missing from TCRdb's copy, which holds only in-frame ones; the method was immunoSEQ multiplex PCR. The data show about 100,000 clones, approximately 90% seen once. This CDR3 comprises 18 residues. V dropped 5 bases and J dropped 5; count of bases not matched to a gene: 14. Germline CDR1 is LNHDA and CDR2 is SQIVND (reference sequence). This clone was counted a single time. The source of this sequence is an adult with an advanced solid tumor such as melanoma, head and neck, liver or kidney cancer. Material: CD4+ or CD8+ T cells sorted from blood, obtained in a trial of the OX40 agonist ivuxolimab. The chain is built from TRBV19 and TRBJ2-2; 10 bases are a match to TRBD1. CDR3 DNA: TGTGCCAGTAGTCACCCTAGACAGGGGGCGAGGGATACCGGGGAGCTGTTTTTT. Amino acids: CASSHPRQGARDTGELFF.